This T cell receptor beta chain was recorded in a study of regulatory T cells in long-lasting Graves disease. V was clipped by 5 bases and J by 6 bases; unmatched bases: 4. The CDR3 is made up of 15 amino acids. The germline gives CDR1 LNHDA, CDR2 SQIVND (reference sequence). Construction of TCR beta libraries relied on iRepertoire HTBI primers and on Arm-PCR targeting CDR3 regions. A single record per CDR3 protein comes from TCRdb applying MiXCR to the multiplex PCR reads. The sample lists some 330,000 distinct CDR3 sequences, 23% occurring once. The time point denotes: persistent/refractory GD, antithyroid drugs over 5 years with positive TRAb. Making the TCR library involved RNA that had been extracted from PBMCs.

This clonotype was obtained from a woman aged 40 to 55 with Graves disease. The chain employs TRBV19 and TRBJ2-1, with 13 nucleotides matching TRBD2. The sequencing used peripheral blood mononuclear cells (PBMCs), collected when the disease was refractory, from a patient treated with antithyroid drugs. CDR3 nucleotides: TGTGCCAGTAGTCCGGGACTAGCGGGACTCAATGAGCAGTTCTTC. Amino acid sequence: CASSPGLAGLNEQFF.